This TCR beta chain was recorded in a study of cytomegalovirus exposure and HLA in healthy donors. Use of 60 Vbeta and 13 Jbeta primers characterized the PCR. Clones were read by immunoSEQ multiplex PCR, and TCRdb kept only the in-frame ones, dropping some. The table shows 150,000 to 170,000 clones, with 70% to 80% occurring only once. Findings and caveats of the study: Beyond CMV serostatus, there was no information to go on about immune exposure.

Regarding this clone: Its antigen is unknown.

Germline V lookup: CDR1 SEHNR, CDR2 FQNEAQ (reference sequence). The CDR3 totals 15 residues. After removal of 6 bases from V and 6 bases from J, the junction contained 10 bases not matched to a gene. The sample comprised PBMCs. The source is a man aged 25 to 40 in good health and CMV-seropositive. The V call is TRBV7-9, the J call TRBJ2-7; TRBD1 aligns across 11 bases. CDR3 DNA sequence: TGTGCCAGCAGGCCAACCGGGACAGGGGGGAGCGAGCAGTACTTC. This translates into CASRPTGTGGSEQYF.